This is a list of T cell receptor beta chains from one sample in a study of PD-1 blockade in classical Hodgkin lymphoma. TCRdb's copy holds only in-frame clones and misses some; the assay was immunoSEQ multiplex PCR. Of about 44,000 clones in the sample, 66% were seen once. The sample consisted of peripheral blood mononuclear cells (PBMCs), taken before the fourth cycle of nivolumab. Source of these receptors: a human donor with classical Hodgkin lymphoma. CDR3s include the opening cysteine and the closing phenylalanine or tryptophan. The D gene is left open where the match is weak. Some rows have no size entry. The others give once, few or many, or a class for an expanded clone.

cdr3_length,v_call,clone_size,j_call,d_call,cdr3_aa,cdr3_nt
14,TRBV11-2,.,TRBJ2-5,.,CASSGRGHQETQYF,TGTGCCAGCAGCGGCAGGGGCCACCAAGAGACCCAGTACTTC
14,TRBV5-1,.,TRBJ1-4,.,CASSLGGSNEKLFF,TGCGCCAGCAGCTTGGGGGGCAGTAATGAAAAACTGTTTTTT
11,TRBV20-1,.,TRBJ2-5,.,CSGHGEETQYF,TGCAGTGGTCACGGGGAAGAGACCCAGTACTTC
15,TRBV28,.,TRBJ2-4,.,CASRSQEIAKNIQYF,TGTGCCAGCAGGTCACAGGAGATAGCCAAAAACATTCAGTACTTC
14,TRBV5-8,few,TRBJ1-6,.,CASSSSLGNSPLHF,TGTGCCAGCAGCTCAAGTCTCGGGAATTCACCCCTCCACTTT
17,TRBV5-6,many,TRBJ2-3,.,CASSRRHTGGHTDTQYF,TGTGCCAGCAGCCGACGCCATACAGGAGGACACACAGATACGCAGTATTTT
16,TRBV5-1,.,TRBJ2-1,TRBD2,CASSLGRSGKVNEQFF,TGCGCCAGCAGCTTGGGTCGCAGCGGGAAAGTCAATGAGCAGTTCTTC
18,TRBV19,.,TRBJ2-3,TRBD2,CASSGTSGGSASTDTQYF,TGTGCCAGTTCTGGGACTAGCGGGGGGAGTGCTAGCACAGATACGCAGTATTTT
13,TRBV6-5,.,TRBJ1-2,.,CASSYLSNYGYTF,TGTGCCAGCAGTTACCTCTCCAACTATGGCTACACCTTC
16,TRBV27,.,TRBJ1-1,.,CASSPAGGRGNTEAFF,TGTGCCAGCAGTCCCGCGGGGGGCAGGGGAAACACTGAAGCTTTCTTT
16,TRBV7-2,once,TRBJ1-6,.,CASSPSGSSYNSPLHF,TGTGCCAGCAGCCCGTCTGGGAGCTCCTATAATTCACCCCTCCACTTT
15,TRBV4-2,once,TRBJ2-3,TRBD2,CASSRTSGSTDTQYF,TGTGCCAGCAGCCGAACTAGCGGTAGCACAGATACGCAGTATTTT
15,TRBV9,.,TRBJ2-7,TRBD2,CASSVDSGRVYEQYF,TGTGCCAGCAGCGTAGATAGCGGGAGGGTTTACGAGCAGTACTTC
13,TRBV27,.,TRBJ1-5,.,CASSLGVNQPQHF,TGTGCCAGCAGTTTAGGAGTTAATCAGCCCCAGCATTTT
16,TRBV30,.,TRBJ2-7,TRBD2,CAWSPPPGLARYEQYF,TGTGCCTGGAGCCCACCCCCGGGACTAGCGAGATACGAGCAGTACTTC
13,TRBV5-4,.,TRBJ1-1,.,CASSSTGVRGAFF,TGTGCCAGCAGTTCGACGGGGGTACGAGGAGCTTTCTTT
18,TRBV28,few,TRBJ2-7,.,CASIPSGVRRGNSYEQYF,TGTGCCAGCATCCCTTCAGGGGTCAGGCGGGGGAACTCCTACGAGCAGTACTTC
17,TRBV25-1,few,TRBJ1-1,.,CASSERGTHGRNTEAFF,TGTGCCAGCAGTGAAAGGGGGACACATGGGAGGAACACTGAAGCTTTCTTT
16,TRBV28,.,TRBJ2-2,.,CASSLYVQGLTGELFF,TGTGCCAGCAGTTTATACGTACAGGGACTCACCGGGGAGCTGTTTTTT
15,TRBV19,.,TRBJ2-7,TRBD2,CASSISAGGTYEQYF,TGTGCCAGTAGTATCAGTGCGGGAGGCACCTACGAGCAGTACTTC
17,TRBV7-2,once,TRBJ2-1,.,CASSPISGTRRYNEQFF,TGTGCCAGCAGCCCCATTTCCGGGACCCGAAGGTACAATGAGCAGTTCTTC
13,TRBV9,once,TRBJ1-2,.,CASSSTSYYGYTF,TGTGCCAGCAGCTCTACAAGTTACTATGGCTACACCTTC
14,TRBV5-1,once,TRBJ1-5,.,CASSLGRTNQPQHF,TGCGCCAGCAGCTTGGGAAGGACCAATCAGCCCCAGCATTTT
14,TRBV7-2,.,TRBJ2-7,.,CASSFWTGSYEQYF,TGTGCCAGCAGCTTCTGGACTGGATCCTACGAGCAGTACTTC
11,TRBV6-5,.,TRBJ2-7,TRBD2,CASSYSGRYYF,TGTGCCAGCAGTTATAGCGGGAGGTACTACTTC
13,TRBV30,.,TRBJ1-2,.,CAWSPGTNYGYTF,TGTGCCTGGAGTCCGGGGACCAACTATGGCTACACCTTC
12,TRBV29-1,.,TRBJ2-7,.,CSVTGTAWQQYF,TGCAGCGTGACCGGGACGGCTTGGCAGCAGTACTTC
14,TRBV6-5,.,TRBJ2-7,TRBD1,CASSYYRGSHEQYF,TGTGCCAGCAGTTACTACAGGGGTTCACACGAGCAGTACTTC
14,TRBV7-9,.,TRBJ2-2,.,CASSPGPNTGELFF,TGTGCCAGCAGCCCGGGCCCGAACACCGGGGAGCTGTTTTTT
13,TRBV4-3,.,TRBJ1-4,TRBD1,CASTGTANKKLFF,TGCGCCAGCACGGGGACAGCTAATAAAAAACTGTTTTTT
14,TRBV28,.,TRBJ2-7,TRBD2,CASTQAGGPYEQYF,TGTGCCAGCACCCAAGCGGGAGGGCCTTACGAGCAGTACTTC
15,TRBV11-3,.,TRBJ2-3,TRBD2,CASSGGDSGSNTQYF,TGTGCCAGCAGCGGGGGGGATAGCGGGTCTAATACGCAGTATTTT
15,TRBV30,few,TRBJ1-3,.,CAWNWDPRGGDTIYF,TGTGCCTGGAACTGGGACCCTCGCGGCGGCGACACCATATATTTT
16,TRBV27,once,TRBJ2-2,TRBD2,CASRGVAGTNTGELFF,TGTGCCAGCCGGGGAGTAGCGGGGACTAACACCGGGGAGCTGTTTTTT
13,TRBV7-9,few,TRBJ2-7,.,CASSLGPGGWQYF,TGTGCCAGCAGCTTGGGTCCTGGGGGGTGGCAGTACTTC
15,TRBV18,.,TRBJ2-5,.,CASSPGVGGQETQYF,TGTGCCAGCTCCCCCGGGGTCGGCGGCCAAGAGACCCAGTACTTC
15,TRBV6-1,.,TRBJ2-7,.,CASSVAHQGGYEQYF,TGTGCCAGCAGTGTCGCCCACCAGGGAGGCTACGAGCAGTACTTC
10,TRBV6-6,.,TRBJ2-7,.,CASRGYEQYF,TGTGCCAGCAGGGGTTACGAGCAGTACTTC
11,TRBV29-1,.,TRBJ2-7,.,CSVGSSYEQYF,TGCAGCGTGGGCAGCTCCTACGAGCAGTACTTC
11,TRBV5-1,.,TRBJ2-5,.,CASTQQETQYF,TGCGCCAGCACGCAACAAGAGACCCAGTACTTC
15,TRBV4-3,.,TRBJ1-5,.,CASSQGAGSNQPQHF,TGCGCCAGCAGCCAAGGGGCGGGCTCTAATCAGCCCCAGCATTTT
17,TRBV2,.,TRBJ2-5,TRBD2,CASSEGDSGPIQETQYF,TGTGCCAGCAGTGAAGGGGATAGCGGGCCTATTCAAGAGACCCAGTACTTC
12,TRBV30,.,TRBJ2-5,.,CAWSPGGETQYF,TGTGCCTGGAGTCCAGGAGGGGAGACCCAGTACTTC
13,TRBV6-6,.,TRBJ1-2,.,CASSYSGFYGYTF,TGTGCCAGCAGTTACTCGGGATTCTATGGCTACACCTTC
15,TRBV18,.,TRBJ2-7,TRBD1,CASSPSGTGEYEQYF,TGTGCCAGCTCACCCTCCGGGACAGGAGAATACGAGCAGTACTTC
16,TRBV7-9,few,TRBJ1-1,.,CASSLEGVLVGTEAFF,TGTGCCAGCAGCCTAGAGGGCGTTCTAGTTGGAACTGAAGCTTTCTTT
15,TRBV5-1,.,TRBJ2-3,.,CASSTGTTSTDTQYF,TGCGCCAGCAGTACCGGGACAACTAGCACAGATACGCAGTATTTT
15,TRBV4-3,.,TRBJ2-7,TRBD1,CASSRSWDRIYEQYF,TGCGCCAGCAGCCGATCGTGGGACAGAATCTACGAGCAGTACTTC
15,TRBV19,many,TRBJ2-7,.,CASSIARQKIYEQYF,TGTGCCAGTAGTATAGCTCGGCAGAAAATCTACGAGCAGTACTTC
15,TRBV5-1,.,TRBJ2-7,TRBD2,CASSFASGEYYEQYF,TGCGCCAGCAGCTTTGCTAGCGGGGAGTACTACGAGCAGTACTTC
14,TRBV9,few,TRBJ2-5,.,CASSVGLREETQYF,TGTGCCAGCAGCGTAGGCTTGAGGGAAGAGACCCAGTACTTC
17,TRBV4-3,.,TRBJ2-1,.,CASSQEVVGQLNNEQFF,TGCGCCAGCAGCCAAGAGGTGGTCGGACAGCTTAACAATGAGCAGTTCTTC
16,TRBV28,.,TRBJ2-1,.,CASISGLKSSYNEQFF,TGTGCCAGCATCTCGGGTCTCAAGAGCTCCTACAATGAGCAGTTCTTC
14,TRBV10-3,.,TRBJ1-4,TRBD1,CAISEGQDNEKLFF,TGTGCCATCAGTGAAGGACAGGATAATGAAAAACTGTTTTTT
15,TRBV19,.,TRBJ2-7,TRBD1,CASSNLGQGVDEQYF,TGTGCCAGTAGTAACCTTGGGCAGGGGGTCGACGAGCAGTACTTC
15,TRBV28,.,TRBJ2-7,TRBD2,CASSSIAGYSYEQYF,TGTGCCAGCAGTTCGATAGCGGGCTACTCCTACGAGCAGTACTTC